Following are 27 T cell receptor beta chains from one sample sequenced in a study of beta chain features in type 1 diabetes. Of the isolated RNA, all was reverse transcribed, and so the sequenced material was expressed TCRB transcripts. Assay used: immunoSEQ multiplex PCR; TCRdb lists only in-frame clones, some missing. The data hold over 100,000 clones, with 40% observed a single time. Sequencing was done on a sample of stem cell memory CD4+ T cells from blood. These receptors were collected from a woman between 18 and 29 years old in good health.

The V and J genes are TRBV7-2 and TRBJ2-1; 7 bases agree with TRBD2. V was pared by 4 bases and J by 7 bases, with 7 bases of the junction left unmatched. CDR3 length: 14 residues. The germline V gene encodes CDR1 SGHTA and CDR2 FQGNSA. The CDR3 nucleotides are TGTGCCAGCAGCTCCCGGACTAGAGTAAATGAGCAGTTCTTC. This gives the protein CASSSRTRVNEQFF.

This clone showed up just a few times. The CDR3 sequence is CASTRYDFEQYF. DNA of the CDR3: TGTGCCAGCACCCGGTACGACTTCGAGCAGTACTTC. The gene calls are TRBV11-2 and TRBJ2-7, with D unresolved. With 7 bases removed from V and 6 bases from J, the gap between germline ends came to 13 bases. The CDR3 runs 12 residues. Looked up from germline, CDR1 is SGHAT and CDR2 is FQNNGV.

The V call is TRBV14, the J call TRBJ1-2, with a tentative D call TRBD1 (5 bases). Trimming cost V 1 base and J 14 bases, with 14 bases left between them. Germline assignment: CDR1 SGHDN and CDR2 FVKESK. The CDR3 length is 12 residues. The chain's CDR3 is CASSQARQSKTF. The CDR3 region has the DNA TGTGCCAGCAGCCAAGCGCGACAGAGTAAAACCTTC.

The chain carries TRBV18 and TRBJ1-5, with a possible D match to TRBD1 (5 bases). Between the trimmed V and J ends, which lost 6 bases and 0 bases, there was a span of 15 bases. Germline V gene lookup returns CDR1 KGHSH and CDR2 LQKENI. The CDR3 is 16 residues long. The DNA for the CDR3 is TGTGCCAGCTCCCCCGGGGGTATACTTAGCAATCAGCCCCAGCATTTT. Translation: CASSPGGILSNQPQHF. Supplemented by reference TRBV18 and TRBJ1-5, the full variable domain reads NAGVMQNPRHLVRRRGQEARLRCSPMKGHSHVYWYRQLPEEGLKFMVYLQKENIIDESGMPKERFSAEFPKEGPSILRIQQVVRGDSAAYFCASSPGGILSNQPQHFGDGTRLSIL.

A few counts support this clone. The CDR3 DNA reads as TGTGCCAGCTGGGTGCGAGGGAGCCCAGCGGGTGAGCAGTTCTTC. This encodes CASWVRGSPAGEQFF. The chain is built from TRBV27 and TRBJ2-1; D may be TRBD2 (6 bases). Trimming left V 8 bases short and J 9 bases short, with 23 bases between. Germline CDR1 and CDR2: MNHEY and SMNVEV (reference sequence). The CDR3 has 15 residues.

The V call is TRBV10-2, the J call TRBJ2-2, with 7 nucleotides matching TRBD2. The CDR3 spans 14 residues. Germline V gene data show CDR1 as WSHSY and CDR2 as SAAADI. V lost 8 bases, J lost 0 bases, and 3 bases stayed unmatched. CDR3 in amino acids: CASVRGANTGELFF. The CDR3 coding sequence is TGCGCCAGCGTACGGGGGGCGAACACCGGGGAGCTGTTTTTT.

V gene TRBV28 combines with J gene TRBJ1-2; D is ambiguous. There are 12 residues in the CDR3. V was cut by 1 base and J by 4 bases, with 4 bases left in between. CDR1 is MDHEN and CDR2 is SYDVKM in the germline V gene. In DNA, the CDR3 is TGTGCCAGCAGTTTATATCGCTATGGCTACACCTTC. Protein product: CASSLYRYGYTF.

The sample holds a few counts of this clone. The CDR3 DNA is TGTGCCAGTCGCGGACAGGGGGCCGGGGCCAACGTCCTGACTTTC. Encoded protein: CASRGQGAGANVLTF. The chain uses TRBV19 and TRBJ2-6; 11 bases line up with TRBD1. The V gene's germline CDR1 is LNHDA and CDR2 SQIVND (reference sequence). V was pared by 8 bases and J by 4 bases, with 4 bases of the junction left unmatched. The CDR3 spans 15 residues. The full variable domain, with the rest looked up from reference TRBV19 and TRBJ2-6, is DGGITQSPKYLFRKEGQNVTLSCEQNLNHDAMYWYRQDPGQGLRLIYYSQIVNDFQKGDIAEGYSVSREKKESFPLTVTSAQKNPTAFYLCASRGQGAGANVLTFGAGSRLTVL.

This clone was counted only a few times. The CDR3 region is CASGGLSYNEQFF. For the CDR3, the DNA is TGTGCCAGTGGAGGACTCAGCTACAATGAGCAGTTCTTC. The rearrangement links TRBV19 to TRBJ2-1; a weak D match, TRBD2 (5 bases). V lost 8 bases, J lost 3 bases, and 11 bases lay in between. Per the germline V gene, CDR1 is LNHDA and CDR2 is SQIVND (reference sequence). CDR3 size: 13 residues.

This clone has more than one count but fewer than ten. The rearrangement joins TRBV7-2 to TRBJ1-2, with 7 bases matching TRBD1. The germline gives CDR1 SGHTA, CDR2 FQGNSA. V lost 3 bases and J lost 8; bases outside the gene matches: 12. The CDR3 consists of 15 residues. The CDR3 region has the DNA TGTGCCAGCAGCTTGATCTGGGACAGCGAGGTGGGCTACACCTTC. Its translation: CASSLIWDSEVGYTF.

A few counts support this clone. V gene TRBV23-1 combines with J gene TRBJ1-2, with D tentatively TRBD1 (5 bases). Being an ORF, TRBV23-1 has a function that is uncertain. Trimming left V 7 bases short and J 2 bases short, with 17 bases between. The CDR3 contains 15 residues. CDR3 DNA: TGCGCCAGCACCACAAGGGAACAGGACAACTATGGCTACACCTTC. It yields the protein CASTTREQDNYGYTF.

The table lists this clone with a few counts. The chain combines TRBV18 with TRBJ1-1; TRBD1 might be the D (6 bases). Between the trimmed V and J ends, which lost 3 bases and 0 bases, there was a span of 11 bases. There are 15 residues in the CDR3. Germline values: CDR1 KGHSH, CDR2 LQKENI. In DNA, the CDR3 is TGTGCCAGCTCACCCTATGACAGGATGAACACTGAAGCTTTCTTT. Protein: CASSPYDRMNTEAFF.

This clone has a single count. The chain links TRBV28 to TRBJ2-1, with 11 bases aligning to TRBD2. The CDR3 covers 16 residues. Germline V lookup: CDR1 MDHEN, CDR2 SYDVKM. V was clipped by 5 bases and J by 4 bases; unmatched bases: 7. CDR3 residues: CASSLSGTSGYNEQFF. The CDR3 region has the DNA TGTGCCAGCAGTCTATCGGGGACTAGCGGATACAATGAGCAGTTCTTC.

About this clone itself: One end of the junction fails to match germline, which may point to a read error. The rearrangement uses TRBV29-1 and TRBJ2-3; perhaps TRBD2 as D (6 bases). The CDR3 totals 14 residues. Germline V gene data show CDR1 as SQVTM and CDR2 as ANQGSEA. CDR3 bases: TGCAGCTTTGAGTCGGGACTTGGCACAGATACGCAGTATTTT. Translating gives CSFESGLGTDTQYF.

The rearrangement joins TRBV7-6 to TRBJ1-1; the D is unclear. Trimming stripped 5 bases from V and 1 base from J, with 14 bases between. The CDR3 sequence is 15 residues long. From germline, CDR1 is SGHVS and CDR2 FNYEAQ. The CDR3 sequence is CASSAVVWANTEAFF. DNA of the CDR3: TGTGCCAGCAGCGCCGTTGTATGGGCGAACACTGAAGCTTTCTTT.

The V gene is TRBV28, the J gene TRBJ1-2, with 7 bases lining up with TRBD1. J gave up 7 bases and V 10 bases, and 24 bases lay outside the gene matches. This CDR3 is built from 17 residues. Germline assignment: CDR1 MDHEN and CDR2 SYDVKM. DNA of the CDR3: TGTGCCACGCTGCGCGTTCGACAGGGAGGTGGTCCTAGTGGCTACACCTTC. This sequence encodes CATLRVRQGGGPSGYTF.

J is TRBJ2-7 and V is TRBV7-9, with a weak D call TRBD1 (5 bases). Germline V gene lookup returns CDR1 SEHNR and CDR2 FQNEAQ (reference sequence). The V gene lost 0 bases and the J gene lost 3 bases, with 6 bases spanning the gap. The CDR3 is 13 amino acids. The CDR3 here is CASSLARDYEQYF. In nucleotides, the CDR3 is TGTGCCAGCAGCTTAGCCAGGGACTACGAGCAGTACTTC.

The chain uses TRBV12-5 and TRBJ2-2, with TRBD2 matching over 10 bases. Germline CDR1 and CDR2: LGHNT and FRNRAP. Trimming at V came to 6 bases and at J to 3 bases, leaving 7 bases not matched to a gene. CDR3 length: 16 amino acids. This chain's CDR3 is CASGFLAGGYTGELFF. CDR3 in DNA: TGTGCTAGTGGATTTTTAGCGGGAGGCTACACCGGGGAGCTGTTTTTT.

The chain employs TRBV5-1 and TRBJ2-5; D is possibly TRBD1 (6 bases). The ends were cut back, 4 bases at V and 4 bases at J, with 11 bases in the middle. Germline lookup yields CDR1 SGHRS and CDR2 YFSETQ. This CDR3 is built from 13 residues. CDR3 in DNA: TGCGCCAGCAGCACTGTACAGGGAGAGACCCAGTACTTC. Encoded protein: CASSTVQGETQYF.

This clone has a handful of counts. The chain links TRBV18 to TRBJ2-5, with TRBD2 matching over 8 bases. CDR1 KGHSH and CDR2 LQKENI come from the germline V gene. The CDR3 is 14 residues long. The V and J ends lost 3 bases and 5 bases, in that order; junction bases with no gene match: 5. CDR3 loop: CASSPGTRAETQYF. CDR3 nucleotide sequence: TGTGCCAGCTCACCCGGGACTAGGGCCGAGACCCAGTACTTC.

The J gene is TRBJ2-7, the V gene TRBV10-3; TRBD1 matches 7 bases. CDR1 is ENHRY and CDR2 is SYGVKD in the germline V gene. The CDR3 length is 13 residues. The V segment lost 8 bases and the J segment 4 bases; nucleotides outside the gene matches: 8. Here the CDR3 DNA reads TGTGCCATCGGCAAGGGACAGCCTTACGAGCAGTACTTC. The encoded protein is CAIGKGQPYEQYF.

The sample holds a few counts of this clone. The chain carries TRBV28 and TRBJ1-1, with a possible D match to TRBD1 (6 bases). Germline V gene sequence: CDR1 MDHEN, CDR2 SYDVKM. V shed 5 bases and J shed 4 bases, with 20 bases lying between them. This CDR3 has 16 residues. CDR3 region: CASSPTGRGEGTEAFF. As DNA, the CDR3 is TGTGCCAGCAGTCCCACGGGCAGGGGCGAGGGCACTGAAGCTTTCTTT.

In its sample, this clone was seen a few times. The chain is built from TRBV28 and TRBJ1-5, with D tentatively TRBD1 (5 bases). CDR3 length: 14 amino acids. Per germline, CDR1 MDHEN and CDR2 SYDVKM. The V end lost 3 bases, the J end lost 5 bases, and 11 bases lay between the germline ends. CDR3 bases: TGTGCCAGCAGTTTTATAGGGGTTGATCAGCCCCAGCATTTT. Amino acids: CASSFIGVDQPQHF.

The chain is built from TRBV9 and TRBJ2-1; 8 bases fit TRBD2. V lost 0 bases to trimming and J lost 12 bases; unmatched junction nucleotides: 11. CDR3 size: 15 residues. Germline V CDR1 and CDR2: SGDLS, YYNGEE. The CDR3 loop is CASSVGVSGIPTQFF. CDR3 DNA: TGTGCCAGCAGCGTAGGTGTTAGCGGGATTCCAACGCAGTTCTTC.

The CDR3 protein is CSAAWEKLFF. CDR3 sequence (DNA): TGCAGTGCTGCGTGGGAAAAACTGTTTTTT. This chain joins TRBV20-1 and TRBJ1-4; unclear D gene. The CDR3 runs to 10 residues. The germline gives CDR1 DFQATT, CDR2 SNEGSKA (reference sequence). Trimming cost V 5 bases and J 8 bases, with 6 bases left between them.

The chain employs TRBV2 and TRBJ2-5; D unresolved. There are 10 residues in the CDR3. Trimming removed 5 bases from V and 5 bases from J, with 3 bases in between. Germline V CDR1 and CDR2: SNHLY, FYNNEI. CDR3 amino acids: CASSLETQYF. CDR3 DNA: TGTGCCAGCAGTCTGGAGACCCAGTACTTC.

This chain joins TRBV5-1 and TRBJ2-1; a possible D gene is TRBD1 (6 bases). V dropped 9 bases and J dropped 2 bases, with 12 bases sitting between them. The length of the CDR3 is 13 residues. Germline lookup yields CDR1 SGHRS and CDR2 YFSETQ. As DNA, the CDR3 is TGCGCCACCGGCTCAGGGGCCTACAATGAGCAGTTCTTC. Amino acids: CATGSGAYNEQFF.